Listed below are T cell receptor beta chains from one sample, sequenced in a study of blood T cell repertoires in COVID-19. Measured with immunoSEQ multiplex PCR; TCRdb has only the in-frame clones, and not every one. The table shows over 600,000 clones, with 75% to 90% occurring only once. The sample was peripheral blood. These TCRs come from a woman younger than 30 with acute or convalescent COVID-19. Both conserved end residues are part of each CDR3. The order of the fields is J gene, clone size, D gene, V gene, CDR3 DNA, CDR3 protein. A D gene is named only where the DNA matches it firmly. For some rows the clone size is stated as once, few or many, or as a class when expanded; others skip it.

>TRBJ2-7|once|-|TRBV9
TGTGCCAGATGCCCCCCTCTCGGGAGCCGCGAGCAGTACTTC
CARCPPLGSREQYF
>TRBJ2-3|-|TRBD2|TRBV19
TGTGCCAGTAGTATCGCGGGGGGGGTTTCAGATACGCAGTATTTT
CASSIAGGVSDTQYF
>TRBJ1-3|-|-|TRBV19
TGTGCCAGTAGTATTGCGCGGAGCTCTGGAAACACCATATATTTT
CASSIARSSGNTIYF
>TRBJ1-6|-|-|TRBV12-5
TGTGCTAGTGGTTTGGCGGAAACGGGTTCACCCCTCCACTTT
CASGLAETGSPLHF
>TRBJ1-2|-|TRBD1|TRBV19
TGTGCCAGTAGTCCGGACAGGGGGCCGGGAGGCTACACCTTC
CASSPDRGPGGYTF
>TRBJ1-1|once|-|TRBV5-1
TGCGCCAGCAGCTTCGAGGGAGGGCAGCTAGGACCTAAAGCTTTCTTT
CASSFEGGQLGPKAFF
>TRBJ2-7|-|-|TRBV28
TGTGCCAGCAGTTCCAGCGGAAAATCCTACGAGCAGTACTTC
CASSSSGKSYEQYF
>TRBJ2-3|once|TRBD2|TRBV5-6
TGTGCCAGCAGCTTGGGTCTAGCGGGGGGGACAGATACGCAGTATTTT
CASSLGLAGGTDTQYF
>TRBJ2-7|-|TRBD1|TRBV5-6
TGTGCCAGCAGCTCCGGGACAGGGGTGTTTTTCCGTGACGAGCAGTACTTC
CASSSGTGVFFRDEQYF
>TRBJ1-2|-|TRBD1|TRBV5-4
TGTGCCAGCAGCTTACACGCGGGACAGGGTATCTATGGCTACACCTTC
CASSLHAGQGIYGYTF
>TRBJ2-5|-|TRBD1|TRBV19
TGTGCCAGTAGTACTCCACAGGGGGCCCAAGAGACCCAGTACTTC
CASSTPQGAQETQYF
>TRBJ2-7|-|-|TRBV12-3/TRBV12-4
TGTGCCAGCAGTCGACAGGTCTACGAGCAGTACTTC
CASSRQVYEQYF
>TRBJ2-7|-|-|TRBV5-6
TGTGCCAGCAGGTCGGGGTCGTCCTACGAGCAGTACTTC
CASRSGSSYEQYF
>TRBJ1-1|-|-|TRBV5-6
TGTGCCAGCAGCTTTTTATCGAACACTGAAGCTTTCTTT
CASSFLSNTEAFF
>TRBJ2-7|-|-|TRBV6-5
TGTGCCAGCAGTTCGACTACGTTCGAGCAGTACTTC
CASSSTTFEQYF
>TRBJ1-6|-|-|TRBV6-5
TGTGCCAGCAGTTACTCGGACCCAGGAGGTAATTCACCCCTCCACTTT
CASSYSDPGGNSPLHF
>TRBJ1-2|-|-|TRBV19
TGTGCCAGTCAAACGCCGGTCGGCTACACCTTC
CASQTPVGYTF
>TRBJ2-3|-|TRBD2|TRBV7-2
TGTGCCAGCAGCCGCTTGGGGGTAGCGGGGGGTGCAGATACGCAGTATTTT
CASSRLGVAGGADTQYF
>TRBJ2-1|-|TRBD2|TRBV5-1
TGCGCCAGCAGCAGACTAGCGGGGGGGCTCAATGAGCAGTTCTTC
CASSRLAGGLNEQFF
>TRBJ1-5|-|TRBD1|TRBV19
TGTGCCAGTAGTATCCGTCGGGACAGTTCATATAGCAATCAGCCCCAGCATTTT
CASSIRRDSSYSNQPQHF
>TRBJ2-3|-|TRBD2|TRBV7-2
TGTGCCAGCAGCTTAGGTCTAGCGGGGTTTAGCACAGATACGCAGTATTTT
CASSLGLAGFSTDTQYF
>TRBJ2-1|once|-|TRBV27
TGTGCCAGCGGAGACTTTCAGGGTGATGAGCAGTTCTTC
CASGDFQGDEQFF
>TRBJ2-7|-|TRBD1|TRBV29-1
TGCAGCGTTGAAGGCCCGACAGGGACCCTTGGCGAGCAGTACTTC
CSVEGPTGTLGEQYF
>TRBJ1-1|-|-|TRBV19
TGTGCCACAAACCGGGCAGGGCTCACTGAAGCTTTCTTT
CATNRAGLTEAFF
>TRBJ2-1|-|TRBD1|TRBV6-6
TGTGCCAGCAGTTCAGACAGGGGCGCCTACAATGAGCAGTTCTTC
CASSSDRGAYNEQFF
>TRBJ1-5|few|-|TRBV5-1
TGCGCCAGCAGCCTTGGGGGGGTACAAAATCAGCCCCAGCATTTT
CASSLGGVQNQPQHF
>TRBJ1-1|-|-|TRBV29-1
TGCAGCGTTGGGACAGCTGAAGCTTTCTTT
CSVGTAEAFF
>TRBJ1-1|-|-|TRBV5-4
TGTGCCAGCAGCCTCGGGACACCGGGCACTGAAGCTTTCTTT
CASSLGTPGTEAFF